This T cell receptor (beta chain) was recorded in a study of blood T cell repertoires in COVID-19. Study at large: Material from acute and convalescent COVID-19 was sourced from the United States, Italy and Spain.

In the authors' methods: Scientists estimated how many nucleated cells there were by amplifying reference gene primers. Only in-frame clones appear in the TCRdb table, and some are missing; sequencing was by immunoSEQ multiplex PCR. V and J calls and clone size are as listed in that table; D and trimming were resolved from the DNA. Found here are roughly 250,000 clones, approximately 90% of them singletons; the top ten hold roughly 2%. The study drew participants aged about 18 to 90 years from approximately 23 US areas. The ends were cut back, 5 bases at V and 0 bases at J, with 8 bases in the middle. Per germline, CDR1 MNHEY and CDR2 SVGAGI. The CDR3 loop spans 15 amino acids.

Sample: PBMCs or T cells enriched from blood (not recorded which). The TCR originated in a woman aged 35 to 49 with acute COVID-19. V usage is TRBV6-5 and J usage is TRBJ1-6; D not resolved. The CDR3 coding sequence is TGTGCCAGCAGTCTGGGGAGCTCCTATAATTCACCCCTCCACTTT. It is translated as CASSLGSSYNSPLHF.